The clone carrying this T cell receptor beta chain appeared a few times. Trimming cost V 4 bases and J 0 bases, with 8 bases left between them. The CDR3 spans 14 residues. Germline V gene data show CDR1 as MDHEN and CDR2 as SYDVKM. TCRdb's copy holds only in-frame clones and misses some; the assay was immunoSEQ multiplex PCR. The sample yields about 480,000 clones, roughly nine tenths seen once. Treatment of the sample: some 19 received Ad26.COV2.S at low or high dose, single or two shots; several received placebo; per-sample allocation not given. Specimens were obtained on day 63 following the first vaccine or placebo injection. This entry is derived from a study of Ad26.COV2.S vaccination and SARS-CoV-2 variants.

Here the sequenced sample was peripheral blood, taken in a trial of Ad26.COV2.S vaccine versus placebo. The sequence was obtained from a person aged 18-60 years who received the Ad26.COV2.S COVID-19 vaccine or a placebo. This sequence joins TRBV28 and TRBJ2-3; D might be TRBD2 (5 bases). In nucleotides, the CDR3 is TGTGCCAGCAGTTCCCGGACTAGCACAGATACGCAGTATTTT. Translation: CASSSRTSTDTQYF.